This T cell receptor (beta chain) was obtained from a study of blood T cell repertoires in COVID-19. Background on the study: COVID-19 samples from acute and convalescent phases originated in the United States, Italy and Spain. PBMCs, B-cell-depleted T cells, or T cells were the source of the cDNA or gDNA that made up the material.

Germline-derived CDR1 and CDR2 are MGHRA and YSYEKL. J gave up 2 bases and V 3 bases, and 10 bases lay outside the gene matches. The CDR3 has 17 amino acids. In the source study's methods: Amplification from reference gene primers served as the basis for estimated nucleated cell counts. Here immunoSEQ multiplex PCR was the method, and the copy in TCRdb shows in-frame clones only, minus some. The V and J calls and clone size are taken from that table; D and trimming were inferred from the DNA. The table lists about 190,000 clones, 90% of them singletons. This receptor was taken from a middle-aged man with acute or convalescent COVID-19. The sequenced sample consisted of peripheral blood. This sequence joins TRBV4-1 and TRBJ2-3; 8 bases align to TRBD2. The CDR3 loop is CASSHRSGTRPTDTQYF. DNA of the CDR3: TGCGCCAGCAGCCATCGCTCCGGGACTAGACCCACAGATACGCAGTATTTT.